This T cell receptor (beta chain) was sequenced for a study of long-term antiretroviral therapy in people with HIV. Germline CDR1 is LNHNV and CDR2 is YYDKDF (reference sequence). V lost 0 bases to trimming and J lost 6 bases, with 11 bases between them. This CDR3 region has 15 residues. The study's findings and limits: After ART, diversity increased yet remained lower than transplant donor controls. Information pertaining to ART adherence, viral resistance or therapeutic modifications was not obtained. Dominating the repertoire at all time points were the clones that expanded before ART.

A remark on this clone: Its matching antigen is unknown.

Survey-level resolution applied to immunoSEQ assay v3.0. Sequencing was performed with immunoSEQ multiplex PCR; in TCRdb, only in-frame clones are kept and a portion is missing. The table records fewer than 40,000 clones, 65% to 90% of them present only once. The receptor's source is a woman aged 18-29 years with HIV. The gene calls are TRBV15 and TRBJ1-4; no firm D call. The sample was unsorted PBMCs, taken just before starting antiretroviral therapy. Written as DNA, the CDR3 is TGTGCCACCAGCAGAGATCTGGACGGCCATGAAAAACTGTTTTTT. Translating gives CATSRDLDGHEKLFF.